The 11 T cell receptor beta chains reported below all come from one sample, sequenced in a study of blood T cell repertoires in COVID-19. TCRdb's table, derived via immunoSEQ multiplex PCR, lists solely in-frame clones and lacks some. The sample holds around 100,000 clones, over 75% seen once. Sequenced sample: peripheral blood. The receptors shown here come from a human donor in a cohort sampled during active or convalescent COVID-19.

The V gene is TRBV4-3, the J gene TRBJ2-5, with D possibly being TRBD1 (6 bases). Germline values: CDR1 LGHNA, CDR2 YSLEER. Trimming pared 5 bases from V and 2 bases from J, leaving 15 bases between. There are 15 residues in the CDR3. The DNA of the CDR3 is TGCGCCAGCAGCACTTTTGGGGGCAAACAAGAGACCCAGTACTTC. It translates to CASSTFGGKQETQYF.

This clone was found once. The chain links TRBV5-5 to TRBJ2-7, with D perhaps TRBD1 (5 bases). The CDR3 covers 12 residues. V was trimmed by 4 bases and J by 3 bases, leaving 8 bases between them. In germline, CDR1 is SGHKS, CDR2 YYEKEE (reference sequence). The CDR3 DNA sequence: TGTGCCAGCAGCACGGACATCTACGAGCAGTACTTC. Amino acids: CASSTDIYEQYF.

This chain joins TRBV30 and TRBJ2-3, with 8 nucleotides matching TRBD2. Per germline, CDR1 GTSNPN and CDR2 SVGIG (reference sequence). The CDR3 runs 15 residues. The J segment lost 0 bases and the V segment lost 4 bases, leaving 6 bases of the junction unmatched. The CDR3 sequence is CAWTPAGASTDTQYF. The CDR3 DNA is TGTGCCTGGACTCCAGCGGGGGCCAGCACAGATACGCAGTATTTT.

The CDR3 DNA is TGTGCCAGCAGCCCTTACAGGAACACTGAAGCTTTCTTT. Translation: CASSPYRNTEAFF. The V gene is TRBV7-9, the J gene TRBJ1-1; no firm D call. The germline V gene encodes CDR1 SEHNR and CDR2 FQNEAQ (reference sequence). The CDR3 sequence is 13 residues long. V was shortened by 5 bases and J by 1 base, with 8 bases between the two germline ends.

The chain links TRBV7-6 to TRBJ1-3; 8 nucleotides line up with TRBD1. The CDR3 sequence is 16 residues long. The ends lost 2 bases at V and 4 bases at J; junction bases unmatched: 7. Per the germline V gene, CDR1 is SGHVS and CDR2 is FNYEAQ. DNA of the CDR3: TGTGCCAGCAGCTTAAGCGGCAGGGGGCCGGGAAACACCATATATTTT. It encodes CASSLSGRGPGNTIYF.

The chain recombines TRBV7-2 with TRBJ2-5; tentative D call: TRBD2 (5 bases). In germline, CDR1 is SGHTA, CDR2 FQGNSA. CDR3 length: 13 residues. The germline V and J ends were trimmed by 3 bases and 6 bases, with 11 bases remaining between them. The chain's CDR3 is CASSFTSFQTQYF. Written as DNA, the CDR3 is TGTGCCAGCAGCTTCACTAGTTTTCAGACCCAGTACTTC.

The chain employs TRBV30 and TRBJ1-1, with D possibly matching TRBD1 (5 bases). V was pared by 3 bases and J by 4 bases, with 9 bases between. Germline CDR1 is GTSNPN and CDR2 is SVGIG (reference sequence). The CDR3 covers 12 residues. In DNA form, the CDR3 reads TGTGCCTGGAGGGGGCGACCCACTGAAGCTTTCTTT. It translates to CAWRGRPTEAFF. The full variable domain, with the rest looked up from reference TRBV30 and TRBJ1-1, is SQTIHQWPATLVQPVGSPLSLECTVEGTSNPNLYWYRQAAGRGLQLLFYSVGIGQISSEVPQNLSASRPQDRQFILSSKKLLLSDSGFYLCAWRGRPTEAFFGQGTRLTVV.

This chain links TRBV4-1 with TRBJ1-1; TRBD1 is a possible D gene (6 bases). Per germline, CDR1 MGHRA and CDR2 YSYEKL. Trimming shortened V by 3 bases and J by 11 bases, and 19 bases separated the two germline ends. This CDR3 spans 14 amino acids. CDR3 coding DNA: TGCGCCAGCAGCCACGCAATCCAGGGGAAAGACGCTTTCTTT. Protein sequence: CASSHAIQGKDAFF.

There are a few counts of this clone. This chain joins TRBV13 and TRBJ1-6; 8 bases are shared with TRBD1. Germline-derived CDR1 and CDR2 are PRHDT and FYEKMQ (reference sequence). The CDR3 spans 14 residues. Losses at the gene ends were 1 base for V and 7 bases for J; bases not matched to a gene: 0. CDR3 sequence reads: CASSLDRGNSPLHF. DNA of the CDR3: TGTGCCAGCAGCTTAGACAGGGGGAATTCACCCCTCCACTTT.

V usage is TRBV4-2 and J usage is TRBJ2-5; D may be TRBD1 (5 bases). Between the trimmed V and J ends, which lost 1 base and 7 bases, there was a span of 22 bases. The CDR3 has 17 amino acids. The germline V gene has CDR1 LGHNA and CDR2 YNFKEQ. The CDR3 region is CASSQGSPQGPLVTQYF. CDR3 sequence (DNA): TGTGCCAGCAGCCAAGGGAGTCCGCAGGGCCCTTTGGTGACCCAGTACTTC.

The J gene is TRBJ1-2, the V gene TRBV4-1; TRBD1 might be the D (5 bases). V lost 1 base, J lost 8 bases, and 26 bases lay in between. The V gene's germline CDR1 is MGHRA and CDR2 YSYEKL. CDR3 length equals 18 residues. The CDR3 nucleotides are TGCGCCAGCAGCCAAGGGGGCCCCTCTCGGGCAGGCGGAGGGGGCTACACCTTC. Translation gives CASSQGGPSRAGGGGYTF.